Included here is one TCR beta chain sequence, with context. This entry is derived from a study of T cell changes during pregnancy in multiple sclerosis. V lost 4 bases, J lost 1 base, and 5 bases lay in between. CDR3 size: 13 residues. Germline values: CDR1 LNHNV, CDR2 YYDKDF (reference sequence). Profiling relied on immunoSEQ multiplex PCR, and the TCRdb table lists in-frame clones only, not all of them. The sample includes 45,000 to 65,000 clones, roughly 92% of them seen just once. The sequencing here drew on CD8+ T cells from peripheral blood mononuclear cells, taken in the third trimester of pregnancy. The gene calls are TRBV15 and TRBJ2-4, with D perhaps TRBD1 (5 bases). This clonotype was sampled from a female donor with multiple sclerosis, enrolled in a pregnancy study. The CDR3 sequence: CATSTGAKNIQYF. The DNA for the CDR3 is TGTGCCACCAGCACAGGGGCCAAAAACATTCAGTACTTC.